This T cell receptor beta chain was retrieved from a study of post-analysis software for immune sequencing data. V was clipped by 6 bases and J by 6 bases; unmatched bases: 3. Germline loops: CDR1 MNHEY, CDR2 SVGAGI. CDR3 length: 14 amino acids. Presence of unique molecular identifiers characterized the TCR beta cDNA libraries. TCRdb fed the PCR reads into MiXCR, producing one record per CDR3 protein. The sample carries about 770,000 distinct CDR3 sequences, roughly 46% recorded once. In the case of this clonotype: Its antigen is not identified.

The study's findings and limits: Compared with controls, patients had more of about 5 TRBV segments, including TRBV5-6, TRBV5-1 and TRBV20-1. Compared against controls, patients with multiple sclerosis displayed significantly lower normalized Chao1 diversity.

The sample comprised blood. The chain has TRBV6-5 and TRBJ2-2; 11 bases fit TRBD1. The sequence derives from a girl aged 5 to 17 with multiple sclerosis. The CDR3 DNA follows: TGTGCCAGCAGCCGGGACAGGGGGTCCGGGGAGCTGTTTTTT. Its protein product is CASSRDRGSGELFF.